This TCR beta chain was documented in a study of blood T cell repertoires in COVID-19. Across the study: Samples taken during acute and convalescent COVID-19 were collected in the United States, Italy and Spain.

Participants came from around 25 US areas, aged roughly 18 to 89 years. Germline assignment: CDR1 KGHSH and CDR2 LQKENI. Trimming cost V 3 bases and J 0 bases, with 12 bases left between them. The CDR3 has 16 residues. Clones were read by immunoSEQ multiplex PCR, and TCRdb kept only the in-frame ones, dropping some. Of roughly 250,000 clones in the sample, roughly 89% are singletons; the top ten hold under 10%. The receptor was derived from a man in his forties or fifties who had recovered from COVID-19. Specimen: PBMCs or T cells enriched from blood (not recorded which). V usage is TRBV18 and J usage is TRBJ1-5, with a possible D match to TRBD1 (6 bases). The CDR3 bases are TGTGCCAGCTCACCTACATACAGGGATAGCAATCAGCCCCAGCATTTT. It encodes CASSPTYRDSNQPQHF.